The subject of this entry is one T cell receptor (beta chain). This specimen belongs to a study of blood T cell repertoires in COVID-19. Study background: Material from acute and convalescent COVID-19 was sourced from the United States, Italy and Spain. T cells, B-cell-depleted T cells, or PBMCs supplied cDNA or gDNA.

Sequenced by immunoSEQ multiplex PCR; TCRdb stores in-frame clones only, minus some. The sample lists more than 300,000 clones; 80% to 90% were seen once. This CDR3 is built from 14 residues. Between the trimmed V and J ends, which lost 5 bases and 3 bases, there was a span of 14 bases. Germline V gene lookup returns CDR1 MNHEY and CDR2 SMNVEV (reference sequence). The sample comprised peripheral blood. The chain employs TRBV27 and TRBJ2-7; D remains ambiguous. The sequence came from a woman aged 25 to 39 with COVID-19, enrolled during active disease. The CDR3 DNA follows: TGTGCCAGCAGTCCGACCGGGTCCTTCTACGAGCAGTACTTC. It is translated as CASSPTGSFYEQYF.